The 22 T cell receptor beta chains in this list originate from one sample, sequenced in a study of T-cell memory formation after mild COVID-19 (dated by TCRdb to the early 2020s). Libraries were constructed by 5' RACE. The sequencer listed for this sample is Illumina NovaSeq 6000. The raw public data were reprocessed by TCRdb itself: fastp quality trimming at Q25, MiXCR clonotype calling, in-frame beta chains only. Every CDR3 protein is listed once, alongside the most common genes and DNA of its rows. Within this sample are about 190,000 distinct CDR3 sequences, with about 16% of them counted one time only. The biggest ten clones account for 2.4% of the sample. The sample comprised PBMCs or a T cell subset sorted from them (not recorded which). The receptors originated from an adult woman who had mild COVID-19 (a few samples of this study predate the infection). The sample titles of this study are shuffled in the database, so cell type and time point are left out; the donor was told from shared clones.

This clonotype has only a few counts. The CDR3 loop reads CASSPRSGVSSYNEQFF. The CDR3 DNA reads as TGTGCCAGCAGCCCCCGGAGCGGGGTCAGCTCCTACAATGAGCAGTTCTTC. The chain combines TRBV12-3 or TRBV12-4 with TRBJ2-1, with 7 bases matching TRBD2. V shed 6 bases and J 0 bases; nucleotides not matched to a gene: 11. The CDR3 covers 17 residues.

CDR3 DNA sequence: TGTGCCAGCAGTACACGGGAGAAGAGCGGGGAGCTGTTTTTT. Encoded protein: CASSTREKSGELFF. V usage is TRBV27 and J usage is TRBJ2-2; a possible D gene is TRBD2 (6 bases). The CDR3 spans 14 residues. Germline CDR1 and CDR2: MNHEY and SMNVEV (reference sequence). Trimming left V 5 bases short and J 7 bases short, with 14 bases between.

The J gene is TRBJ1-1, the V gene TRBV10-2; D perhaps matches TRBD1 (5 bases). This CDR3 region has 15 residues. Germline V gene lookup returns CDR1 WSHSY and CDR2 SAAADI. Trimming took off 9 bases at V and 0 bases at J, with 17 bases between the two ends. Here the CDR3 DNA reads TGCGCCAGTCTACCAGGGTCTCGGATGAACACTGAAGCTTTCTTT. Translation: CASLPGSRMNTEAFF.

This clonotype was observed a few times. The CDR3 DNA reads as TGTGCCAGCAGGGTGTACGGACTAGCGGGAGTAGTACGAGAGACCCAGTACTTC. Translating it yields CASRVYGLAGVVRETQYF. This sequence joins TRBV6-5 and TRBJ2-5, with 13 bases lining up with TRBD2. Germline CDR1 MNHEY, CDR2 SVGAGI. The CDR3 runs 18 residues. V was clipped by 6 bases and J by 4 bases; unmatched bases: 14.

This chain connects TRBV12-3 or TRBV12-4 to TRBJ1-2; weak D call: TRBD1 (6 bases). CDR3 length: 14 residues. With 7 bases removed from V and 4 bases from J, the gap between germline ends came to 16 bases. Here the CDR3 DNA reads TGTGCCAGCACCCGGACAGAGGGCATCTATGGCTACACCTTC. Its protein is CASTRTEGIYGYTF.

The gene calls are TRBV5-1 and TRBJ2-7; 7 bases match TRBD1. V was clipped by 3 bases and J by 7 bases; unmatched bases: 10. The CDR3 has 14 amino acids. The germline V gene encodes CDR1 SGHRS and CDR2 YFSETQ. CDR3 in amino acids: CASSSGQVRVEQYF. CDR3 sequence (DNA): TGCGCCAGCAGCTCCGGACAGGTCCGAGTAGAGCAGTACTTC. The complete variable domain, with remaining parts taken from reference TRBV5-1 and TRBJ2-7, reads KAGVTQTPRYLIKTRGQQVTLSCSPISGHRSVSWYQQTPGQGLQFLFEYFSETQRNKGNFPGRFSGRQFSNSRSEMNVSTLELGDSALYLCASSSGQVRVEQYFGPGTRLTVT.

This clonotype appeared many times. V gene TRBV18 combines with J gene TRBJ2-7; D unresolved. V lost 2 bases to trimming and J lost 2 bases, with 4 bases between them. The CDR3 contains 12 residues. Looked up from germline, CDR1 is KGHSH and CDR2 is LQKENI. Written as DNA, the CDR3 is TGTGCCAGCTCACCAACCCCCTACGAGCAGTACTTC. This translates into CASSPTPYEQYF. The full variable domain, with the rest looked up from reference TRBV18 and TRBJ2-7, is NAGVMQNPRHLVRRRGQEARLRCSPMKGHSHVYWYRQLPEEGLKFMVYLQKENIIDESGMPKERFSAEFPKEGPSILRIQQVVRGDSAAYFCASSPTPYEQYFGPGTRLTVT.

The chain recombines TRBV12-3 or TRBV12-4 with TRBJ2-7; a weak D match, TRBD2 (6 bases). The CDR3 is 14 residues long. With 6 bases removed from V and 7 bases from J, the gap between germline ends came to 19 bases. This CDR3 reads CASSPGAGSGEQYF. The CDR3, as DNA: TGTGCCAGCAGCCCGGGAGCGGGTAGCGGTGAGCAGTACTTC.

The V call is TRBV24-1, the J call TRBJ2-5; no firm D call. The V gene's germline CDR1 is KGHDR and CDR2 SFDVKD. CDR3 length equals 12 residues. Trimming left V 9 bases short and J 9 bases short, with 16 bases between. Here the CDR3 DNA reads TGTGCCACCTCCTCTAGTTCCACAGCCCAGTACTTC. Residues: CATSSSSTAQYF.

The CDR3 sequence is CASSGGSPNQPQHF. The CDR3 coding sequence is TGTGCCAGCAGCGGGGGGAGTCCCAATCAGCCCCAGCATTTT. This chain links TRBV7-2 with TRBJ1-5, with a tentative D call TRBD1 (5 bases). The CDR3 contains 14 residues. Germline CDR1 SGHTA, CDR2 FQGNSA. V lost 5 bases to trimming and J lost 3 bases, with 11 bases between them.

The V and J genes are TRBV4-1 and TRBJ1-1, with D possibly being TRBD1 (6 bases). V lost 0 bases, J lost 7 bases, and 15 bases lay in between. Germline V gene lookup returns CDR1 MGHRA and CDR2 YSYEKL. The CDR3 length is 15 residues. The CDR3 region has the DNA TGCGCCAGCAGCCAAGATCTAGGGACAAGGTTTGAAGCTTTCTTT. It encodes CASSQDLGTRFEAFF.

This clonotype appeared a few times. The chain couples TRBV18 to TRBJ1-1, with 7 bases fitting TRBD1. Germline lookup yields CDR1 KGHSH and CDR2 LQKENI. The CDR3 totals 14 residues. The V and J ends lost 6 bases and 1 base, in that order; junction bases with no gene match: 5. CDR3: CASSRDRENTEAFF. The CDR3 DNA is TGTGCCAGCTCGAGAGACAGGGAGAACACTGAAGCTTTCTTT.

The V gene is TRBV10-3, the J gene TRBJ1-2; TRBD1 agrees at 9 bases. The CDR3 has 14 residues. With 8 bases clipped from V and 4 bases from J, the junction kept 8 bases outside the gene matches. Germline loops: CDR1 ENHRY, CDR2 SYGVKD. CDR3 amino acids: CAIRPGDRVYGYTF. The CDR3 nucleotides are TGTGCCATCCGGCCCGGGGACAGGGTCTATGGCTACACCTTC.

The table lists this clonotype with a few counts. V and J are TRBV5-1 and TRBJ1-2, with a possible D match to TRBD1 (6 bases). CDR1 is SGHRS and CDR2 is YFSETQ in the germline V gene. V lost 2 bases to trimming and J lost 1 base, with 12 bases between them. This CDR3 has 15 amino acids. The DNA for the CDR3 is TGCGCCAGCAGCTTTCAGGGGCGGGATAACTATGGCTACACCTTC. Its translation: CASSFQGRDNYGYTF.

V is TRBV20-1 and J is TRBJ1-5; D possibly corresponds to TRBD1 (5 bases). V shed 4 bases and J shed 9 bases, with 16 bases lying between them. Germline lookup yields CDR1 DFQATT and CDR2 SNEGSKA (reference sequence). CDR3 length equals 13 residues. In nucleotides, the CDR3 is TGCAGTGCTACCCGGACACCGGGCGGGCCCCAGCATTTT. Protein sequence: CSATRTPGGPQHF.

The chain recombines TRBV10-3 with TRBJ2-3; D ambiguous. The germline gives CDR1 ENHRY, CDR2 SYGVKD. The CDR3 consists of 13 residues. V was pared by 6 bases and J by 1 base, with 8 bases between. The chain's CDR3 is CAIRSPGTDTQYF. In DNA form, the CDR3 reads TGTGCCATCAGAAGTCCCGGCACAGATACGCAGTATTTT.

The chain is built from TRBV27 and TRBJ2-3; the match to TRBD2 covers 9 bases. This CDR3 comprises 18 residues. Germline values: CDR1 MNHEY, CDR2 SMNVEV (reference sequence). Trimming cost V 5 bases and J 0 bases; bases outside gene matches: 12. The chain's CDR3 is CASSPLPLSGSSTDTQYF. CDR3 DNA: TGTGCCAGCAGTCCCCTCCCCCTTAGCGGGAGTAGCACAGATACGCAGTATTTT.

The chain combines TRBV6-2 or TRBV6-3 with TRBJ2-6; D uncertain. Trimming took off 11 bases at V and 0 bases at J, with 8 bases between the two ends. Germline assignment: CDR1 MNHEY and CDR2 SVGEGT. The CDR3 extends over 13 amino acids. In DNA form, the CDR3 reads TGTGCCTGCGACCGCTCTGGGGCCAACGTCCTGACTTTC. This translates into CACDRSGANVLTF.

This clonotype was counted between two and nine times. The chain joins TRBV12-3 or TRBV12-4 to TRBJ2-5, with 12 positions matching TRBD2. The CDR3 sequence is 18 residues long. V lost 4 bases to trimming and J lost 5 bases; unmatched junction nucleotides: 14. CDR3 sequence: CASSSGTSGYPSSETQYF. In DNA form, the CDR3 reads TGTGCCAGCAGTTCAGGGACTAGCGGGTATCCCTCTTCGGAGACCCAGTACTTC.

The rearrangement uses TRBV29-1 and TRBJ2-1; D is perhaps TRBD1 (7 bases). Trimming removed 3 bases from V and 12 bases from J, with 18 bases in between. CDR1 and CDR2 (germline): SQVTM, ANQGSEA. The CDR3 sequence is 13 residues long. The CDR3 nucleotides read TGCAGCGTTGACCATTTACAGGGGAGGTTGCAGTTCTTC. The encoded protein is CSVDHLQGRLQFF.

The chain carries TRBV6-5 and TRBJ1-5; unclear D gene. Germline V CDR1 and CDR2: MNHEY, SVGAGI. The CDR3 sequence is 15 residues long. V was pared by 0 bases and J by 2 bases, with 8 bases between. For the CDR3, the DNA is TGTGCCAGCAGTTACTCGAATTTTGGCAATCAGCCCCAGCATTTT. Translating it yields CASSYSNFGNQPQHF.

In its sample, this clonotype was seen once. The chain combines TRBV18 with TRBJ2-7; TRBD1 is a possible D gene (5 bases). V was cut by 0 bases and J by 2 bases, with 17 bases left in between. The germline CDR1 and CDR2 sequences are KGHSH and LQKENI. The CDR3 has 17 residues. Here the CDR3 DNA reads TGTGCCAGCTCACCACCAGCTGGTGGGGCTCATGCCTACGAGCAGTACTTC. This gives the protein CASSPPAGGAHAYEQYF.